One sample yielded the 22 T cell receptor beta chains listed below, sequenced in a study of T cells in localized non-small cell lung cancer. TCRdb's copy holds only in-frame clones and misses some; the assay was immunoSEQ multiplex PCR. The data contain more than 9,000 clones, 70% to 80% of them singletons. The sample in question was peripheral blood, obtained before any cancer treatment. The receptors originated from an older male donor with stage I lung adenocarcinoma.

This clone was detected once. The J gene is TRBJ2-3, the V gene TRBV5-4; 14 nucleotides agree with TRBD2. V lost 6 bases to trimming and J lost 9 bases; unmatched junction nucleotides: 12. The CDR3 totals 16 residues. CDR1 and CDR2 from the germline V gene are SGHNT and YYREEE (reference sequence). CDR3 DNA: TGTGCCAGCACCCAGGGACTAGCGGGGGCCCGGGGGACGCAGTATTTT. It codes for CASTQGLAGARGTQYF.

The chain uses TRBV7-9 and TRBJ1-1; D unclear. CDR1 and CDR2 (germline): SEHNR, FQNEAQ (reference sequence). The CDR3 spans 13 residues. Between the trimmed V and J ends, which lost 2 bases and 0 bases, there was a span of 4 bases. The CDR3 coding sequence is TGTGCCAGCAGCTTACTCATGAACACTGAAGCTTTCTTT. Its translation is CASSLLMNTEAFF.

The V call is TRBV9, the J call TRBJ2-5; D remains unclear. The CDR3 runs to 15 residues. Germline-derived CDR1 and CDR2 are SGDLS and YYNGEE. The V end lost 0 bases, the J end lost 2 bases, and 11 bases lay between the germline ends. The CDR3 nucleotides read TGTGCCAGCAGCGTAGAAGGGTTAGGACAAGAGACCCAGTACTTC. It encodes CASSVEGLGQETQYF.

This clone was seen a handful of times. V and J are TRBV7-8 and TRBJ2-2, with 7 positions matching TRBD1. The CDR3 contains 15 residues. V shed 4 bases and J 5 bases; nucleotides not matched to a gene: 7. The V gene's germline CDR1 is SGHVS and CDR2 FQNEAQ. The CDR3 bases are TGTGCCAGCAGCTCACAGGGGCGTGATACCGGGGAGCTGTTTTTT. Translation: CASSSQGRDTGELFF.

The chain is built from TRBV11-2 and TRBJ1-6; D unclear. CDR1 is SGHAT and CDR2 is FQNNGV in the germline V gene. This CDR3 has 15 amino acids. V was trimmed by 7 bases and J by 0 bases, leaving 10 bases between them. CDR3 loop: CASTPLSSYNSPLHF. The CDR3 DNA reads as TGTGCCAGCACCCCCCTAAGCTCCTATAATTCACCCCTCCACTTT.

Only a few counts were recorded for this clone. This chain joins TRBV19 and TRBJ2-5; TRBD1 or TRBD2 may be the D gene (5 bases each). The CDR3 extends over 15 amino acids. Trimming left V 5 bases short and J 4 bases short, with 17 bases between. The germline CDR1 and CDR2 sequences are LNHDA and SQIVND (reference sequence). DNA of the CDR3: TGTGCCAGTAGTTCCTATGGGGGACCGGCAGAGACCCAGTACTTC. Its protein is CASSSYGGPAETQYF.

The V call is TRBV28, the J call TRBJ1-4; unclear D gene. V was pared by 2 bases and J by 10 bases, with 11 bases between. The CDR3 has 13 residues. Germline V lookup: CDR1 MDHEN, CDR2 SYDVKM. DNA of the CDR3: TGTGCCAGCAGTTTAGGGCAGAACAGAAAACTGTTTTTT. It is translated as CASSLGQNRKLFF.

The rearrangement uses TRBV5-1 and TRBJ1-4, with no clear D. The CDR3 covers 15 residues. The germline V and J ends were trimmed by 0 bases and 6 bases, with 12 bases remaining between them. Per germline, CDR1 SGHRS and CDR2 YFSETQ. CDR3 nucleotide sequence: TGCGCCAGCAGCTTGGATGTAGGATCGTATGAAAAACTGTTTTTT. Translated, it gives CASSLDVGSYEKLFF.

This clone was observed a few times. V usage is TRBV1 and J usage is TRBJ1-1; the table's D gene call, TRBD1, was not cross checked with the DNA. TRBV1 counts as a pseudogene. CDR3 size: 15 residues. The CDR3 DNA reads as TGCACCAGCAGCTTAAGGACAGCCATGAACACTGAAGCTTTCTTT. Residues: CTSSLRTAMNTEAFF.

The chain links TRBV6-6 to TRBJ1-1; D perhaps matches TRBD1 (6 bases). The V end was cut by 6 bases, the J end by 1 base, with 12 bases between. The germline gives CDR1 MNHNY, CDR2 SVGAGI (reference sequence). The CDR3 is 14 amino acids. The chain's CDR3 is CASSPQGPNTEAFF. DNA of the CDR3: TGTGCCAGCAGCCCACAGGGCCCGAACACTGAAGCTTTCTTT.

The V and J genes are TRBV6-1 and TRBJ1-2, with D perhaps TRBD1 (6 bases). Germline V gene data show CDR1 as MNHNS and CDR2 as SASEGT. With 7 bases removed from V and 13 bases from J, the gap between germline ends came to 19 bases. The CDR3 has 12 amino acids. CDR3 DNA sequence: TGTGCCAGCAATCCAGGGGCGGGGAGGCGCACCTTC. It is translated as CASNPGAGRRTF.

The V call is TRBV28, the J call TRBJ1-5, with D perhaps TRBD1 (5 bases). Between the trimmed V and J ends, which lost 2 bases and 8 bases, there was a span of 10 bases. Germline V lookup: CDR1 MDHEN, CDR2 SYDVKM. The CDR3 has 13 residues. The CDR3 bases are TGTGCCAGCAGTTTAGTCTCAGGGAAGCCCCAGCATTTT. Encoded protein: CASSLVSGKPQHF. The complete variable domain, with remaining parts taken from reference TRBV28 and TRBJ1-5, reads DVKVTQSSRYLVKRTGEKVFLECVQDMDHENMFWYRQDPGLGLRLIYFSYDVKMKEKGDIPEGYSVSREKKERFSLILESASTNQTSMYLCASSLVSGKPQHFGDGTRLSIL.

This chain joins TRBV6-5 and TRBJ1-5; TRBD1 is a possible D gene (6 bases). Germline assignment: CDR1 MNHEY and CDR2 SVGAGI. Trimming removed 5 bases from V and 4 bases from J, with 9 bases in between. There are 13 residues in the CDR3. The DNA for the CDR3 is TGTGCCAGCAGTCTCCAGGGGAATCAGCCCCAGCATTTT. Its protein product is CASSLQGNQPQHF.

The chain has TRBV7-3 and TRBJ1-4; D perhaps matches TRBD1 (6 bases). Trimming removed 5 bases from V and 7 bases from J, with 20 bases in between. The CDR3 sequence is 16 residues long. Germline V gene sequence: CDR1 SGHTA, CDR2 FQGTGA. CDR3 DNA: TGTGCCAGCAGCCCATACTCCATTAGGACAGTTGAAAAACTGTTTTTT. Residues: CASSPYSIRTVEKLFF.

The chain employs TRBV7-8 and TRBJ1-6; D not resolved. Germline CDR1 reads SGHVS; CDR2 reads FQNEAQ. The CDR3 is 16 residues long. Between the trimmed V and J ends, which lost 1 base and 7 bases, there was a span of 14 bases. CDR3 sequence reads: CASSLDALAPNSPLHF. The DNA of the CDR3 is TGTGCCAGCAGCTTAGACGCTCTGGCACCAAATTCACCCCTCCACTTT.

The chain couples TRBV7-8 to TRBJ2-3; 12 nucleotides match TRBD2. The CDR3 is made up of 16 amino acids. Germline loops: CDR1 SGHVS, CDR2 FQNEAQ. With 4 bases clipped from V and 5 bases from J, the junction kept 7 bases outside the gene matches. CDR3 sequence: CASSSRLAGAVDTQYF. The DNA for the CDR3 is TGTGCCAGCAGCTCGCGACTAGCGGGGGCGGTAGATACGCAGTATTTT.

This chain joins TRBV7-9 and TRBJ2-7, with 8 nucleotides matching TRBD2. Germline trimming cut 5 bases from V and 2 bases from J; bases unmatched to any gene: 11. Germline V CDR1 and CDR2: SEHNR, FQNEAQ (reference sequence). This CDR3 has 16 residues. The CDR3 bases are TGTGCCAGCAGCGCTGCTAAGGCGGGGGGACCCTACGAGCAGTACTTC. Translated: CASSAAKAGGPYEQYF.

The chain employs TRBV5-1 and TRBJ2-6, with TRBD1 identical over 9 bases. CDR3 length equals 18 residues. The germline gives CDR1 SGHRS, CDR2 YFSETQ. The trim removed 4 bases at V and 0 bases at J, leaving 8 bases unmatched. CDR3 nucleotides: TGCGCCAGCAGCCCGGGCGGGACAGGGTTCTCTGGGGCCAACGTCCTGACTTTC. Its translation: CASSPGGTGFSGANVLTF.

This clone was seen a few times. V gene TRBV27 combines with J gene TRBJ2-7; 9 nucleotides match TRBD1. Per germline, CDR1 MNHEY and CDR2 SMNVEV (reference sequence). The trim removed 6 bases at V and 6 bases at J, leaving 6 bases unmatched. This CDR3 spans 13 amino acids. In nucleotides, the CDR3 is TGTGCCAGCAGCCAGGACAGGGGAGGCGAGCAGTACTTC. This sequence encodes CASSQDRGGEQYF.

V gene TRBV11-2 combines with J gene TRBJ2-1; 11 bases match TRBD2. This CDR3 contains 17 residues. CDR1 SGHAT and CDR2 FQNNGV come from the germline V gene. The ends lost 5 bases at V and 6 bases at J; junction bases unmatched: 12. CDR3 sequence (DNA): TGTGCCAGCAGCCCGCGACTAAGACTAGCGGGGACCAATGAGCAGTTCTTC. This codes for CASSPRLRLAGTNEQFF.

The CDR3 here is CASSSNPGQGPHEQYF. In nucleotides, the CDR3 is TGTGCCAGCAGTTCGAATCCGGGACAGGGCCCTCACGAGCAGTACTTC. The V gene is TRBV28, the J gene TRBJ2-7; 9 nucleotides agree with TRBD1. V lost 4 bases and J lost 5; bases outside the gene matches: 12. The CDR3 is made up of 16 amino acids. Germline CDR1 reads MDHEN; CDR2 reads SYDVKM.

The chain links TRBV5-4 to TRBJ2-3; D possibly matches TRBD1 or TRBD2 (5 bases each). CDR3 length: 16 residues. Trimming took off 5 bases at V and 5 bases at J, with 21 bases between the two ends. CDR1 is SGHNT and CDR2 is YYREEE in the germline V gene (reference sequence). CDR3 loop: CASSSRSLWGRDTQYF. The CDR3 DNA sequence: TGTGCCAGCAGTTCACGGTCTTTGTGGGGACGAGATACGCAGTATTTT.